This is a list of T cell receptor beta chains from one sample in a study of blood T cell repertoires in COVID-19. Here immunoSEQ multiplex PCR was the method, and the copy in TCRdb shows in-frame clones only, minus some. The sample has about 170,000 clones; approximately 87% are singletons. The sample was PBMCs or T cells enriched from blood (not recorded which). These receptors came from a woman between 50 and 59 years old who had recovered from COVID-19. CDR3s include the opening cysteine and the closing phenylalanine or tryptophan. The D gene is left open where the match is weak. A clone size is listed for some rows: how often the clone was seen (once, few, many), or a class if it is expanded.

V gene: TRBV28
D gene: -
clone size: -
J gene: TRBJ2-4
CDR3 DNA: TGTGCCAGCAGTTTTGTGGTATGGAGGGAGGTAGCCAAAAACATTCAGTACTTC
CDR3 protein: CASSFVVWREVAKNIQYF

V gene: TRBV11-2
D gene: -
clone size: -
J gene: TRBJ2-5
CDR3 DNA: TGTGCCAGCAGCTTAGACAGAGAGACCCAGTACTTC
CDR3 protein: CASSLDRETQYF

V gene: TRBV7-2
D gene: TRBD1
clone size: -
J gene: TRBJ1-2
CDR3 DNA: TGTGCCAGCAGCTTAGGATTGGCTGGGACAGGGTTAGGCTACACCTTC
CDR3 protein: CASSLGLAGTGLGYTF

V gene: TRBV5-1
D gene: -
clone size: -
J gene: TRBJ1-1
CDR3 DNA: TGCGCCAGCCGTGGATCAGTGGGGAGCACTGAAGCTTTCTTT
CDR3 protein: CASRGSVGSTEAFF

V gene: TRBV19
D gene: -
clone size: -
J gene: TRBJ1-5
CDR3 DNA: TGTGCCAGTGGAGGAGGGTATCAGCCCCAGCATTTT
CDR3 protein: CASGGGYQPQHF

V gene: TRBV5-6
D gene: -
clone size: -
J gene: TRBJ1-1
CDR3 DNA: TGTGCCAGCAGCCCCCCGACAGTGAACACTGAAGCTTTCTTT
CDR3 protein: CASSPPTVNTEAFF

V gene: TRBV7-9
D gene: -
clone size: -
J gene: TRBJ1-6
CDR3 DNA: TGTGCCAGCAGCCTACAGGGTGAATCACCCCTCCACTTT
CDR3 protein: CASSLQGESPLHF

V gene: TRBV10-2
D gene: -
clone size: -
J gene: TRBJ1-2
CDR3 DNA: TGCGCCAGCAGTGAGGGCCGCCCGAACTATGGCTACACCTTC
CDR3 protein: CASSEGRPNYGYTF

V gene: TRBV30
D gene: -
clone size: -
J gene: TRBJ1-4
CDR3 DNA: TGTGCCTCCCCCCGGGGGAGAGAACTGTTTTTT
CDR3 protein: CASPRGRELFF

V gene: TRBV3-1/TRBV3-2
D gene: -
clone size: -
J gene: TRBJ2-4
CDR3 DNA: TGTGCCAGCAGCCAAGTCACGGCGGGATGGAAGAGAATTCAGTACTTC
CDR3 protein: CASSQVTAGWKRIQYF

V gene: TRBV13
D gene: -
clone size: -
J gene: TRBJ1-6
CDR3 DNA: TGTGCCAGCAGCTCCGCCCTAGGAGGGGTTCGGTCACCCCTCCACTTT
CDR3 protein: CASSSALGGVRSPLHF

V gene: TRBV11-3
D gene: -
clone size: -
J gene: TRBJ2-3
CDR3 DNA: TGTGCCAGCAGCTTTTCTGATACGCAGTATTTT
CDR3 protein: CASSFSDTQYF

V gene: TRBV6-1
D gene: -
clone size: once
J gene: TRBJ1-5
CDR3 DNA: TGTGCCAGCAGTGCTTCGGTCGGGCAGGGTGGGAATCAGCCCCAGCATTTT
CDR3 protein: CASSASVGQGGNQPQHF

V gene: TRBV7-9
D gene: -
clone size: -
J gene: TRBJ2-3
CDR3 DNA: TGTGCCAGCAGCACCACAGGTTCCGATACGCAGTATTTT
CDR3 protein: CASSTTGSDTQYF

V gene: TRBV27
D gene: -
clone size: -
J gene: TRBJ1-1
CDR3 DNA: TGTGCCAGCGGCTTGGGGGGGAACACTGAAGCTTTCTTT
CDR3 protein: CASGLGGNTEAFF

V gene: TRBV11-3
D gene: -
clone size: -
J gene: TRBJ2-1
CDR3 DNA: TGTGCCAGCAGCTGGGAGGGGGGGACGAATGAGCAGTTCTTC
CDR3 protein: CASSWEGGTNEQFF

V gene: TRBV15
D gene: -
clone size: -
J gene: TRBJ2-1
CDR3 DNA: TGTGCCACCAGCAGAGACAGGTACAATGAGCAGTTCTTC
CDR3 protein: CATSRDRYNEQFF

V gene: TRBV12-3/TRBV12-4
D gene: -
clone size: -
J gene: TRBJ1-5
CDR3 DNA: TGTGCCAGCACGGCGGGAGGACAGCCCCAGCATTTT
CDR3 protein: CASTAGGQPQHF

V gene: TRBV3-1/TRBV3-2
D gene: -
clone size: few
J gene: TRBJ1-2
CDR3 DNA: TGTGCCAGCGCGGAGGAAGGGGGTAACTATGGCTACACCTTC
CDR3 protein: CASAEEGGNYGYTF

V gene: TRBV18
D gene: TRBD2
clone size: -
J gene: TRBJ2-1
CDR3 DNA: TGTGCCAGCTCACCTTACGCTGGGGGGGGGAACAATGAGCAGTTCTTC
CDR3 protein: CASSPYAGGGNNEQFF

V gene: TRBV28
D gene: TRBD1
clone size: -
J gene: TRBJ1-4
CDR3 DNA: TGTGCCAGCAGTTCAGGGACAGCCCATGAAAAACTGTTTTTT
CDR3 protein: CASSSGTAHEKLFF

V gene: TRBV7-8
D gene: TRBD2
clone size: -
J gene: TRBJ2-2
CDR3 DNA: TGTGCCAGCAGCTTTTCCCGAGCGGGGGGCCGCACCGGGGAGCTGTTTTTT
CDR3 protein: CASSFSRAGGRTGELFF

V gene: TRBV7-3
D gene: -
clone size: -
J gene: TRBJ2-3
CDR3 DNA: TGTGCCAGCAGCTTACGTGCGGGGCGAACAGATACGCAGTATTTT
CDR3 protein: CASSLRAGRTDTQYF

V gene: TRBV4-1
D gene: TRBD1
clone size: -
J gene: TRBJ1-6
CDR3 DNA: TGCGCCAGCAAGGTTCAGGGGGAGAATTCACCCCTCCACTTT
CDR3 protein: CASKVQGENSPLHF

V gene: TRBV5-1
D gene: -
clone size: -
J gene: TRBJ2-2
CDR3 DNA: TGCGCCAGCAGCTTGTTGGACAGTAGCACCGGGGAGCTGTTTTTT
CDR3 protein: CASSLLDSSTGELFF

V gene: TRBV5-1
D gene: -
clone size: -
J gene: TRBJ1-2
CDR3 DNA: TGCGCCAGCAGCTCGGGAGCGCGGGGCTACACCTTC
CDR3 protein: CASSSGARGYTF

V gene: TRBV30
D gene: TRBD2
clone size: -
J gene: TRBJ2-1
CDR3 DNA: TGTGCCTGGAGAGGCGGGAGCGGTAGCTCCTACAATGAGCAGTTCTTC
CDR3 protein: CAWRGGSGSSYNEQFF

V gene: TRBV6-5
D gene: -
clone size: -
J gene: TRBJ1-2
CDR3 DNA: TGTGCCAGCAGTTACACAGGCAGCAACTATGGCTACACCTTC
CDR3 protein: CASSYTGSNYGYTF

V gene: TRBV5-1
D gene: -
clone size: -
J gene: TRBJ1-2
CDR3 DNA: TGCGCCAGCAGTCGGGAGGGGGGCTATGGCTACACCTTC
CDR3 protein: CASSREGGYGYTF

V gene: TRBV5-1
D gene: -
clone size: -
J gene: TRBJ2-2
CDR3 DNA: TGCGCCAGCAGCGGTGGCCGGAACACCGGGGAGCTGTTTTTT
CDR3 protein: CASSGGRNTGELFF

V gene: TRBV6-5
D gene: -
clone size: -
J gene: TRBJ1-2
CDR3 DNA: TGTGCCAGCAGTTACGGAGCTAACTATGGCTACACCTTC
CDR3 protein: CASSYGANYGYTF

V gene: TRBV6-5
D gene: -
clone size: -
J gene: TRBJ1-2
CDR3 DNA: TGTGCCAGCTCCGATACAGGGAACTATGGCTACACCTTC
CDR3 protein: CASSDTGNYGYTF

V gene: TRBV6-2/TRBV6-3
D gene: TRBD1
clone size: -
J gene: TRBJ1-2
CDR3 DNA: TGTGCCAGCAGTTGGCGGGACAGGGACGCCGATGGCTACACCTTC
CDR3 protein: CASSWRDRDADGYTF

V gene: TRBV7-2
D gene: -
clone size: -
J gene: TRBJ2-1
CDR3 DNA: TGTGCCAGCAGCTTAGGCGCGGCCACCACCTACAATGAGCAGTTCTTC
CDR3 protein: CASSLGAATTYNEQFF

V gene: TRBV30
D gene: -
clone size: -
J gene: TRBJ1-5
CDR3 DNA: TGTGCCAGATCCAGGGGAAGCGGTCAGCCCCAGCATTTT
CDR3 protein: CARSRGSGQPQHF

V gene: TRBV7-7
D gene: -
clone size: -
J gene: TRBJ2-1
CDR3 DNA: TGTGCCAGCAGCTCCCAGGGAAGCTCCTACAATGAGCAGTTCTTC
CDR3 protein: CASSSQGSSYNEQFF

V gene: TRBV20-1
D gene: -
clone size: few
J gene: TRBJ1-2
CDR3 DNA: TGCAGTGCTAGATGGAGCTATGGCTACACCTTC
CDR3 protein: CSARWSYGYTF

V gene: TRBV5-4
D gene: TRBD1
clone size: -
J gene: TRBJ1-4
CDR3 DNA: TGTGCCAGCAGCTTAGACAGGGGCCATGAAAAACTGTTTTTT
CDR3 protein: CASSLDRGHEKLFF

V gene: TRBV6-5
D gene: -
clone size: few
J gene: TRBJ1-3
CDR3 DNA: TGTGCCAGCAGTTACTCACCAGGTGGAAACACCATATATTTT
CDR3 protein: CASSYSPGGNTIYF

V gene: TRBV2
D gene: -
clone size: few
J gene: TRBJ1-2
CDR3 DNA: TGTGCCAGCAGTGAACAGGGTACGGCGGGGATCTATGGCTACACCTTC
CDR3 protein: CASSEQGTAGIYGYTF

V gene: TRBV9
D gene: TRBD1
clone size: -
J gene: TRBJ2-3
CDR3 DNA: TGTGCCAGCAGCGCGCCGGGACAGGGGTGGACAGATACGCAGTATTTT
CDR3 protein: CASSAPGQGWTDTQYF

V gene: TRBV7-9
D gene: TRBD2
clone size: -
J gene: TRBJ2-1
CDR3 DNA: TGTGCCAGCAGCTTTTCTAGCGGGAGAAAGAATGAGCAGTTCTTC
CDR3 protein: CASSFSSGRKNEQFF

V gene: TRBV28
D gene: TRBD1
clone size: -
J gene: TRBJ1-5
CDR3 DNA: TGTGCCACAATCGTTGATAGCAGGGGTTTAAGGGGACAGGGAGTTAATCAGCCCCAGCATTTT
CDR3 protein: CATIVDSRGLRGQGVNQPQHF

V gene: TRBV6-2/TRBV6-3
D gene: TRBD1
clone size: -
J gene: TRBJ2-2
CDR3 DNA: TGTGCCAGCAGTGCAACAGGGGGCGACACCGGGGAGCTGTTTTTT
CDR3 protein: CASSATGGDTGELFF

V gene: TRBV5-1
D gene: TRBD1
clone size: once
J gene: TRBJ2-6
CDR3 DNA: TGCGCCAGCAGCACAGGGGCTGGGGCCAACGTCCTGACTTTC
CDR3 protein: CASSTGAGANVLTF

V gene: TRBV2
D gene: TRBD2
clone size: -
J gene: TRBJ2-3
CDR3 DNA: TGTGCCAGCAGTGAAGGGGTAGCGGGGGGTCTCACAGATACGCAGTATTTT
CDR3 protein: CASSEGVAGGLTDTQYF

V gene: TRBV2
D gene: TRBD2
clone size: -
J gene: TRBJ2-3
CDR3 DNA: TGTGCCAGCAGTAGCGGGGTGGATACGCAGTATTTT
CDR3 protein: CASSSGVDTQYF

V gene: TRBV28
D gene: -
clone size: -
J gene: TRBJ1-2
CDR3 DNA: TGTGCCAGCGGGAGGGAGACTGAGTGGTATGGCTACACCTTC
CDR3 protein: CASGRETEWYGYTF

V gene: TRBV30
D gene: TRBD2
clone size: -
J gene: TRBJ2-1
CDR3 DNA: TGTGCCTGGACCGAGGCTAGCGGGCGCGAGCAGTTCTTC
CDR3 protein: CAWTEASGREQFF

V gene: TRBV27
D gene: TRBD2
clone size: -
J gene: TRBJ2-5
CDR3 DNA: TGTGCCAGCAGTTTGATCCCCTTCCGGAGCGGGATAGAGACCCAGTACTTC
CDR3 protein: CASSLIPFRSGIETQYF